This T cell receptor beta chain was observed in a study of blood T cell repertoires in COVID-19. Study as a whole: The United States, Italy and Spain supplied acute and convalescent COVID-19 samples. The analysed material was cDNA or gDNA that came from T cells, B-cell-depleted T cells, or PBMCs.

In its sample, this clone was seen a few times. The CDR3 has 15 amino acids. Trimming stripped 2 bases from V and 8 bases from J, with 18 bases between. Germline loops: CDR1 GTSNPN, CDR2 SVGIG (reference sequence). Original processing methods: Reference gene primer amplification gave estimated nucleated cell counts. Generated by immunoSEQ multiplex PCR, the TCRdb table keeps only in-frame clones and is missing some. Clonal size and the V and J genes are those of that table, whereas D and trimming came from the DNA. The sample records about 120,000 clones, roughly 88% being singletons. The chain links TRBV30 to TRBJ1-4, with TRBD1 as a possible D gene (6 bases). The sequenced sample was peripheral blood. The TCR was taken from a middle-aged man with acute or convalescent COVID-19. The CDR3 coding sequence is TGTGCCTGGAGTTTGGACAGCCCCGGAGTGGAAAAACTGTTTTTT. Its protein product is CAWSLDSPGVEKLFF.